This record covers a single TCR beta chain. The data derive from a study of blood T cell repertoires in COVID-19. Trimming removed 3 bases at V and 5 bases at J, with 8 bases between. The length of the CDR3 is 14 residues. Germline CDR1 reads SNHLY; CDR2 reads FYNNEI. TCRdb's copy holds only in-frame clones and misses some; the assay was immunoSEQ multiplex PCR. This table holds 200,000 to 300,000 clones, about 90% found once. This TCR was sampled from a man between 25 and 39 years old with COVID-19, enrolled during active disease. This sequence joins TRBV2 and TRBJ1-6, with a tentative D call TRBD1 (6 bases). The sequencing sample was made of peripheral blood. The CDR3: CASSEDSNNSPLHF. CDR3 bases: TGTGCCAGCAGTGAGGACAGCAATAATTCACCCCTCCACTTT.